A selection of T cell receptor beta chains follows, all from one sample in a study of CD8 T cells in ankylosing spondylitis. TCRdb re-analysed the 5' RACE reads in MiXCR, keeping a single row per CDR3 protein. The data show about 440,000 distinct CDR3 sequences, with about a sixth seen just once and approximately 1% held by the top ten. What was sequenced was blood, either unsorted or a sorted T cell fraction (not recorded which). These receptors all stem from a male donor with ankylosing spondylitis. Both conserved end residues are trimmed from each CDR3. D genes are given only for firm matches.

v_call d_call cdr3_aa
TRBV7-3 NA ASSLDGQSYEQY
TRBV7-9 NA ASSFSSTGGQETQY
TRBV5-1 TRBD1 ASSLTTGGFGNTIY
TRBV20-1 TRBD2 SATGLAGVDEQY
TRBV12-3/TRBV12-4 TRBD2 ASRLAGGHEQY
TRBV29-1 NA SVALSMNTEAF
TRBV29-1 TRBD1 SASTGQTYEQY
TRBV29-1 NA SVRAGNTGELF
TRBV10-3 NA AISPGRRGDEQF
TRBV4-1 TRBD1 ASSPTGYQETQY
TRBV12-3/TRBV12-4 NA ASSFTGATDTQY
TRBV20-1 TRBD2 SLTGTSATYEQY
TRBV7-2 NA ASSLGSALRHEQF
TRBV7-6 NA ASTSETGSNTGELF
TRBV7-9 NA ASSLPSESWTDTQY